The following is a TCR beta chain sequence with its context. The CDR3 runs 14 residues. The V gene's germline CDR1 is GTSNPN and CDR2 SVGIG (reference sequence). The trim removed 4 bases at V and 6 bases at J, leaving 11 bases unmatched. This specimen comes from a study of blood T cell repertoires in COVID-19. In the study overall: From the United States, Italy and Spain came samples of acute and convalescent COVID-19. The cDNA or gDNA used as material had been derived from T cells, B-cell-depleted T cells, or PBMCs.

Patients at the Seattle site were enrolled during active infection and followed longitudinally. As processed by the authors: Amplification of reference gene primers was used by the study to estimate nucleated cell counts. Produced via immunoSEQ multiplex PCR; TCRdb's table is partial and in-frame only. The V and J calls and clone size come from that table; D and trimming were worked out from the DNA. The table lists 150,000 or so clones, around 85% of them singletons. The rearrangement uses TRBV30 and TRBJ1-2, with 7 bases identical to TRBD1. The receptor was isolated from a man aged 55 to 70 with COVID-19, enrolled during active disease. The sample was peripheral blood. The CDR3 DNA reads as TGTGCCTGGACCCCTTGGGGTGACAGGGATGGCTACACCTTC. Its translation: CAWTPWGDRDGYTF.